Listed here are 15 T cell receptor beta chains from one sample, sequenced in a study of Graves' ophthalmopathy and Graves' hyperthyroidism. Amplified TCR beta CDR3 regions were obtained using RNA transcripts as template. Second-round multiplex PCR came after a first-round RT-PCR that employed HTBI primers. TCRdb itself ran the multiplex PCR reads through MiXCR, one entry per CDR3 protein. The sample includes around 520,000 distinct CDR3 sequences, approximately 37% of them seen just once. The sequencing sample was made of peripheral blood or thyroid tissue (not recorded which). The origin of the receptors is an adult man with Graves' hyperthyroidism.

The chain links TRBV10-3 to TRBJ2-1, with D possibly matching TRBD1 (6 bases). Looked up from germline, CDR1 is ENHRY and CDR2 is SYGVKD. The CDR3 is 17 amino acids. The germline V and J ends were trimmed by 8 bases and 0 bases, with 20 bases remaining between them. This CDR3 is CAIQGTFSNLSYNEQFF. Here the CDR3 DNA reads TGTGCCATCCAGGGGACATTTTCAAATCTCTCCTACAATGAGCAGTTCTTC.

The V call is TRBV12-3 or TRBV12-4, the J call TRBJ1-1; 7 bases agree with TRBD1. Unmatched junction bases numbered 4, after V lost 6 bases and J lost 0 bases. The length of the CDR3 is 14 residues. The CDR3 spells CASRTTGMNTEAFF. In DNA form, the CDR3 reads TGTGCCAGCAGGACGACAGGGATGAACACTGAAGCTTTCTTT.

The chain recombines TRBV12-3 or TRBV12-4 with TRBJ1-5; TRBD1 aligns across 7 bases. The CDR3 sequence is 18 residues long. DNA of the CDR3: TGTGCTAGTGGAGACCTTCGGGGCGGGACAGCCATCAATCAGCCCCAGCATTTT. The encoded protein is CASGDLRGGTAINQPQHF.

This clonotype was detected ten times or more. V gene TRBV20-1 combines with J gene TRBJ1-1; the D gene is possibly TRBD1 (5 bases). Germline V gene lookup returns CDR1 DFQATT and CDR2 SNEGSKA (reference sequence). CDR3 length: 15 amino acids. Trimming took off 2 bases at V and 5 bases at J, with 18 bases between the two ends. CDR3 nucleotides: TGCAGTGCTAGACAACCCGGGGGAGGTCGAACTGAAGCTTTCTTT. This translates into CSARQPGGGRTEAFF.

Ten or more counts support this clonotype. This chain joins TRBV20-1 and TRBJ2-7; perhaps TRBD2 as D (6 bases). Looked up from germline, CDR1 is DFQATT and CDR2 is SNEGSKA (reference sequence). The CDR3 has 14 residues. Trimming pared 2 bases from V and 4 bases from J, leaving 15 bases between. The DNA for the CDR3 is TGCAGTGCTAGACCCTGGGCGGGACCTTACGAGCAGTACTTC. This encodes CSARPWAGPYEQYF.

This clonotype was observed many times. The gene calls are TRBV29-1 and TRBJ1-1; no reliable D call. V lost 5 bases to trimming and J lost 1 base, with 8 bases between them. The germline gives CDR1 SQVTM, CDR2 ANQGSEA. The CDR3 contains 12 residues. The CDR3, as DNA: TGCAGCGTTCGCCCAGCGAACACTGAAGCTTTCTTT. Translating it yields CSVRPANTEAFF.

V is TRBV20-1 and J is TRBJ1-1; 9 bases match TRBD1. The CDR3 extends over 16 amino acids. J was trimmed by 1 base and V by 5 bases; bases with no gene match: 11. Per germline, CDR1 DFQATT and CDR2 SNEGSKA (reference sequence). CDR3 nucleotides: TGCAGTGCTGTCGGGGACAGGGCTAAATGGAACACTGAAGCTTTCTTT. It yields the protein CSAVGDRAKWNTEAFF.

This clonotype was found many times. This rearrangement joins TRBV5-8 to TRBJ1-2; D remains ambiguous. The CDR3 extends over 15 amino acids. Germline V lookup: CDR1 SGHTS, CDR2 YDEGEE. Trimming cost V 1 base and J 4 bases, with 14 bases left between them. This CDR3 reads CASSLLMVHVYGYTF. The CDR3 DNA reads as TGTGCCAGCAGCTTGCTCATGGTCCACGTCTATGGCTACACCTTC.

At least ten counts were recorded for this clonotype. The chain joins TRBV29-1 to TRBJ1-1; D is undetermined. The germline V gene encodes CDR1 SQVTM and CDR2 ANQGSEA. The CDR3 is made up of 13 amino acids. The V end was cut by 6 bases, the J end by 0 bases, with 11 bases between. The CDR3 is CSVGGVMNTEAFF. Here the CDR3 DNA reads TGCAGCGTGGGAGGAGTCATGAACACTGAAGCTTTCTTT.

Many counts were recorded for this clonotype. V and J are TRBV7-8 and TRBJ2-7, with 7 bases identical to TRBD1. This CDR3 has 15 residues. V was pared by 5 bases and J by 5 bases, with 12 bases of the junction left unmatched. Germline V gene sequence: CDR1 SGHVS, CDR2 FQNEAQ. The CDR3 is CASSPGRTGRDEQYF. The CDR3 coding sequence is TGTGCCAGCAGCCCCGGCAGGACAGGTCGAGACGAGCAGTACTTC.

The table lists this clonotype with a few counts. A read error may account for a junction end that differs from germline. The V call is TRBV12-3 or TRBV12-4, the J call TRBJ2-3; 7 nucleotides match TRBD2. CDR3 size: 16 residues. CDR3 in DNA: TGTGCCAGCAGCTTAGGATTCCGGGGGGACACAGATACGCAGTATTTT. It specifies CASSLGFRGDTDTQYF.

Many counts were recorded for this clonotype. The chain has TRBV4-1 and TRBJ1-2; D unresolved. V shed 0 bases and J shed 4 bases, with 18 bases lying between them. The CDR3 length is 17 residues. Looked up from germline, CDR1 is MGHRA and CDR2 is YSYEKL. CDR3: CASSQDPRHPLFYGYTF. The CDR3 coding sequence is TGCGCCAGCAGCCAAGATCCCAGGCACCCACTATTCTATGGCTACACCTTC.

In its sample, this clonotype was seen many times. The V call is TRBV12-3 or TRBV12-4, the J call TRBJ1-2; 7 nucleotides match TRBD1. The V segment lost 6 bases and the J segment 0 bases; nucleotides outside the gene matches: 7. The CDR3 consists of 15 residues. CDR3 residues: CASRGGGPANYGYTF. The DNA of the CDR3 is TGTGCCAGCAGAGGAGGGGGCCCGGCTAACTATGGCTACACCTTC.

There are many counts of this clonotype. The rearrangement joins TRBV5-8 to TRBJ1-5; D is ambiguous. The CDR3 loop spans 13 amino acids. Trimming shortened V by 2 bases and J by 7 bases, and 10 bases separated the two germline ends. Germline V CDR1 and CDR2: SGHTS, YDEGEE. DNA for the CDR3: TGTGCCAGCAGCTTTGGGGAAGGGCAGCCCCAGCATTTT. Protein product: CASSFGEGQPQHF.

The chain combines TRBV7-9 with TRBJ2-2; TRBD2 is a possible D gene (6 bases). The length of the CDR3 is 15 residues. Deletions cut 5 bases from V and 2 bases from J, with 12 bases between. The germline V gene encodes CDR1 SEHNR and CDR2 FQNEAQ (reference sequence). The CDR3 spells CASSPGGANTGELFF. CDR3 sequence (DNA): TGTGCCAGCAGCCCCGGAGGGGCAAACACCGGGGAGCTGTTTTTT.